One T cell receptor (beta chain) is described in this entry. This entry belongs to a study of regulatory T cells in long-lasting Graves disease. Regarding time point: newly diagnosed GD, antithyroid drugs for less than 3 months. PBMCs provided the RNA from which the TCR library was made. The germline gives CDR1 MNHNS, CDR2 SASEGT. Trimming removed 8 bases from V and 0 bases from J, with 14 bases in between. The CDR3 length is 15 residues. CDR3-region Arm-PCR and iRepertoire HTBI primers produced the TCR beta libraries. TCRdb recomputed calls from the multiplex PCR reads with MiXCR, one row per CDR3 protein. The data show hundreds of thousands of distinct CDR3 sequences, approximately 15% seen once. A further study also used this sample, focusing on T cells in Graves' hyperthyroidism and ophthalmopathy.

The chain uses TRBV6-1 and TRBJ2-1, with unresolved D. The sequences come from peripheral blood mononuclear cells (PBMCs), collected at new diagnosis, from a patient treated with antithyroid drugs. The receptor was isolated from a woman aged 25 to 45 with Graves disease. In nucleotides, the CDR3 is TGTGCCAGCGTCTACAGTTTTAGCTCCTACAATGAGCAGTTCTTC. It is translated as CASVYSFSSYNEQFF.